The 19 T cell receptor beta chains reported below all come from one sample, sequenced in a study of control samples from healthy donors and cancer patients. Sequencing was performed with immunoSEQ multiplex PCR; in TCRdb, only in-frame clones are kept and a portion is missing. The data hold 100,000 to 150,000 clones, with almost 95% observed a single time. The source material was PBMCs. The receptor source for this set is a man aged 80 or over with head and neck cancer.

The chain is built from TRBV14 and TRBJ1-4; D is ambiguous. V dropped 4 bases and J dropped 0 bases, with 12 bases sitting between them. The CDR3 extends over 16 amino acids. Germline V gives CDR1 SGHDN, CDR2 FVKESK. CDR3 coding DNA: TGTGCCAGCAGCCCGCGAAGGCAGACAACTAATGAAAAACTGTTTTTT. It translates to CASSPRRQTTNEKLFF.

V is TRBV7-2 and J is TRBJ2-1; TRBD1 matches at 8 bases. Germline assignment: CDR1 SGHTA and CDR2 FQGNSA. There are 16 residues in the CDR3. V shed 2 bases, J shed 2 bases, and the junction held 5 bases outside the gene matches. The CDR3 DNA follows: TGTGCCAGCAGCTTATTCCAGGGGGCTACCTACAATGAGCAGTTCTTC. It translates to CASSLFQGATYNEQFF.

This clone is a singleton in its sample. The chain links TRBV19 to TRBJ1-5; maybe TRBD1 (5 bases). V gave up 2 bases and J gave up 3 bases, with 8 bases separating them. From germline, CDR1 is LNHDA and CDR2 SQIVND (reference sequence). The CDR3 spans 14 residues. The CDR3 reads CASSIQGFNQPQHF. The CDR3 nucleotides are TGTGCCAGTAGTATACAGGGTTTCAATCAGCCCCAGCATTTT.

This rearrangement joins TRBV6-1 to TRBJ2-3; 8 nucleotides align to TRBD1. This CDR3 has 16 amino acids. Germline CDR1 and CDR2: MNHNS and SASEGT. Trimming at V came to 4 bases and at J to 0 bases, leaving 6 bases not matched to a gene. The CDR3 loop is CASSARDRISTDTQYF. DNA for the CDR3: TGTGCCAGCAGTGCACGGGACAGGATAAGCACAGATACGCAGTATTTT.

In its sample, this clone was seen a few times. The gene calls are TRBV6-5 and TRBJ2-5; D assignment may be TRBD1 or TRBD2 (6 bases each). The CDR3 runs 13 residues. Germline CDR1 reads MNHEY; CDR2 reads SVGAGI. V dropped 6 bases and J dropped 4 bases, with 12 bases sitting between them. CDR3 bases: TGTGCCAGCAGGGTACAGGGAGGAGAGACCCAGTACTTC. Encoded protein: CASRVQGGETQYF.

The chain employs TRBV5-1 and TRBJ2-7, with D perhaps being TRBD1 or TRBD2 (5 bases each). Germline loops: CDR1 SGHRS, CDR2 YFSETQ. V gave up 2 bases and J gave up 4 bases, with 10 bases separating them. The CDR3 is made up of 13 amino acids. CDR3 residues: CASSFGGAYEQYF. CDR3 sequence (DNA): TGCGCCAGCAGCTTTGGGGGAGCTTACGAGCAGTACTTC.

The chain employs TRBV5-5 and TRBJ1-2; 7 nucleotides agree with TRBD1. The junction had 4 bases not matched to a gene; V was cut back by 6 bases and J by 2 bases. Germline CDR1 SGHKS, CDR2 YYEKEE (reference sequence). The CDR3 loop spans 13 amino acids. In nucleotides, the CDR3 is TGTGCCAGCACCCGGACAGGAAACTATGGCTACACCTTC. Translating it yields CASTRTGNYGYTF.

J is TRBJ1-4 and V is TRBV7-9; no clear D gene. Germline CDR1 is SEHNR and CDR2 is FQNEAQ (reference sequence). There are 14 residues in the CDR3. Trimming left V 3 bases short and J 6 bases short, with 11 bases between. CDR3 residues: CASSFRQADEKLFF. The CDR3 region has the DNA TGTGCCAGCAGCTTCCGCCAGGCGGATGAAAAACTGTTTTTT.

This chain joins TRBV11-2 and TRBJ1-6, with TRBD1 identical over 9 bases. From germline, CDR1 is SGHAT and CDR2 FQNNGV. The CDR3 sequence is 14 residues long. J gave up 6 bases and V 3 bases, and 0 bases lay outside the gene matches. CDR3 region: CASSLDRGNSPLHF. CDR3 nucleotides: TGTGCCAGCAGCTTGGACAGGGGTAATTCACCCCTCCACTTT.

CDR3 in amino acids: CASSLTVDEKLFF. The DNA of the CDR3 is TGTGCCAGCAGTCTCACCGTGGATGAAAAACTGTTTTTT. The chain is built from TRBV6-5 and TRBJ1-4; D unclear. CDR1 MNHEY and CDR2 SVGAGI come from the germline V gene. V lost 5 bases to trimming and J lost 6 bases, with 10 bases between them. This CDR3 has 13 residues.

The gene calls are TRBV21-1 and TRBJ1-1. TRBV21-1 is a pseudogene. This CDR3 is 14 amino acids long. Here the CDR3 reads CASSKVRRDTEAFF. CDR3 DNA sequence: TGTGCCAGCAGCAAAGTGAGGCGTGACACTGAAGCTTTCTTT.

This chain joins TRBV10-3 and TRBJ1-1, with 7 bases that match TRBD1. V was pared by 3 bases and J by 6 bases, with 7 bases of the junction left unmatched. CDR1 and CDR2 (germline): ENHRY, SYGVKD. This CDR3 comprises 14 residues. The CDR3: CAISDKGAKAEAFF. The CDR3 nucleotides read TGTGCCATCAGTGATAAGGGGGCTAAGGCTGAAGCTTTCTTT.

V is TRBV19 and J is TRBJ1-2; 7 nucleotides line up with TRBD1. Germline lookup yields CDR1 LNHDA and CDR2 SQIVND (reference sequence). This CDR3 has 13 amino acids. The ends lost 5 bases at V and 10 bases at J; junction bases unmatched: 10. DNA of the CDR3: TGTGCCAGTAGTGTGGACAGGAGAGGGGACTACACCTTC. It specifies CASSVDRRGDYTF.

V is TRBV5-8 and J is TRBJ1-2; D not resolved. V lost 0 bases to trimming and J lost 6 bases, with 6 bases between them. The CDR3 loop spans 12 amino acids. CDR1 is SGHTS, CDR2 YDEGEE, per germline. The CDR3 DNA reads TGTGCCAGCAGCTTGGATCACAATGGCTACACCTTC. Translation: CASSLDHNGYTF.

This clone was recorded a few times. CDR3 in DNA: TGTGCCAGCAGCTATGGACAGACTAACACCGGGGAGCTGTTTTTT. Translated, it gives CASSYGQTNTGELFF. The chain couples TRBV5-4 to TRBJ2-2; TRBD1 might be the D (6 bases). There are 15 residues in the CDR3. Germline CDR1 is SGHNT and CDR2 is YYREEE (reference sequence). With 3 bases removed from V and 2 bases from J, the gap between germline ends came to 11 bases.

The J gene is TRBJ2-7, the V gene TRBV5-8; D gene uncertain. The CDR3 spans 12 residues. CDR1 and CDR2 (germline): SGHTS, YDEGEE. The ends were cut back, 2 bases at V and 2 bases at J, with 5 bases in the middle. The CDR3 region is CASSFLPYEQYF. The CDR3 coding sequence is TGTGCCAGCAGCTTTCTCCCCTACGAGCAGTACTTC.

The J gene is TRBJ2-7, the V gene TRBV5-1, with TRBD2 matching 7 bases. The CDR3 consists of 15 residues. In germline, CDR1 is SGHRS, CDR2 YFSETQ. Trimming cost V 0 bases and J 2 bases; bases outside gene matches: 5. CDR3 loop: CASSLAGRPTYEQYF. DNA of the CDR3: TGCGCCAGCAGCTTGGCCGGGAGGCCTACCTACGAGCAGTACTTC.

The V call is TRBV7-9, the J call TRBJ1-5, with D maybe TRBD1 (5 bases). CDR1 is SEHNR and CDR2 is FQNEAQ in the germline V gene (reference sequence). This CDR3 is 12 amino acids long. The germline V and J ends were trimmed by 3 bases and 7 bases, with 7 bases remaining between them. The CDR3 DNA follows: TGTGCCAGCAGCTTTAGGGACCAGCCCCAGCATTTT. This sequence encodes CASSFRDQPQHF.

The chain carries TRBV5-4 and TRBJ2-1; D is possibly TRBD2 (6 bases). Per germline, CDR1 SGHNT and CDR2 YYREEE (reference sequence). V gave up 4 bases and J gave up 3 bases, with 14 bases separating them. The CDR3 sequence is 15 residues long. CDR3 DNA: TGTGCCAGCAGCGCACGGCGGGAACTCTACAATGAGCAGTTCTTC. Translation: CASSARRELYNEQFF.